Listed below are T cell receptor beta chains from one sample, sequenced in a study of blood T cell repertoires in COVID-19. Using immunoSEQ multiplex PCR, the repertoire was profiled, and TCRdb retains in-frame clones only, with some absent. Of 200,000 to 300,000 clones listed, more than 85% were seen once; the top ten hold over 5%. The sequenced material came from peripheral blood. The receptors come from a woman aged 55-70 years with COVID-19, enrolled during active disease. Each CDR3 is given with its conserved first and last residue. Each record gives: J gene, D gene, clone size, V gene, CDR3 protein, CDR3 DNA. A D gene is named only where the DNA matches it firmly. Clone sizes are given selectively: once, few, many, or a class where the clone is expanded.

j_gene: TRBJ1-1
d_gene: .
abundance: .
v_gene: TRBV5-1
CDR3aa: CASSPNIRNTEAFF
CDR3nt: TGCGCCAGCAGCCCTAATATACGGAACACTGAAGCTTTCTTT

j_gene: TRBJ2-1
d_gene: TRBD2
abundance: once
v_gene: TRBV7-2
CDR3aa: CASARREGSYNEQFF
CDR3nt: TGTGCCAGCGCCCGGCGGGAGGGCTCCTACAATGAGCAGTTCTTC

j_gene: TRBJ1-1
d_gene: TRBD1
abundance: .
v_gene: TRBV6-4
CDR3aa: CASRRQGVRSTEAFF
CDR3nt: TGTGCCAGCAGGAGACAGGGGGTGCGTTCCACTGAAGCTTTCTTT

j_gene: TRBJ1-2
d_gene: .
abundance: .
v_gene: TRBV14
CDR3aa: CASSQRGHRANYGYTF
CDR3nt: TGTGCCAGCAGCCAACGGGGACACCGAGCTAACTATGGCTACACCTTC

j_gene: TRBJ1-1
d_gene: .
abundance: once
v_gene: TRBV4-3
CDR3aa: CASSQDSWPMNTEAFF
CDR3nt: TGCGCCAGCAGCCAAGATTCCTGGCCCATGAACACTGAAGCTTTCTTT

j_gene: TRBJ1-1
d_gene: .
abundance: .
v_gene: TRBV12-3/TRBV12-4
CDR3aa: CASKTAINTEAFF
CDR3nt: TGTGCCAGCAAGACAGCGATCAACACTGAAGCTTTCTTT

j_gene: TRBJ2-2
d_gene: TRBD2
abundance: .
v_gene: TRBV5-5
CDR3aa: CASSPGTSVGGELFF
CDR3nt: TGTGCCAGCAGCCCCGGGACTAGCGTCGGCGGGGAGCTGTTTTTT

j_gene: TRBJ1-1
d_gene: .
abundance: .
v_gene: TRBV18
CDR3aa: CASSPELSRATEAFF
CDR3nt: TGTGCCAGCTCACCAGAACTAAGCAGGGCCACTGAAGCTTTCTTT

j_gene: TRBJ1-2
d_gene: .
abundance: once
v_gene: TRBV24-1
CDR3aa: CATSDPQGYDYGYTF
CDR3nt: TGTGCCACCAGTGATCCACAGGGCTACGACTATGGCTACACCTTC

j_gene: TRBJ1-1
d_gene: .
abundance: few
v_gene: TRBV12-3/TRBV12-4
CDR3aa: CASSSTRNTEAFF
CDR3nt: TGTGCCAGCAGTTCTACTAGGAACACTGAAGCTTTCTTT